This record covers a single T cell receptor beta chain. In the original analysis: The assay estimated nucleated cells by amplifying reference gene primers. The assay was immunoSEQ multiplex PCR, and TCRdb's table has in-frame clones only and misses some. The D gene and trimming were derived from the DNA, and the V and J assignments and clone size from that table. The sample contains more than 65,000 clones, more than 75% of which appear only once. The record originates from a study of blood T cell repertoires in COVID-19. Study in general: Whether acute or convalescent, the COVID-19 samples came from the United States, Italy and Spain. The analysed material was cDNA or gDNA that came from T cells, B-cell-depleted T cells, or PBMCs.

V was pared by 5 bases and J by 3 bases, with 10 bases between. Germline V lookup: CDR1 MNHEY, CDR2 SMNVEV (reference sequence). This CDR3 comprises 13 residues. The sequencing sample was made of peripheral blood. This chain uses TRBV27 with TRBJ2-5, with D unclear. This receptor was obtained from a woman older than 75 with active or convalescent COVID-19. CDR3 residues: CASSPQNEETQYF. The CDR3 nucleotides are TGTGCCAGCAGTCCCCAGAACGAAGAGACCCAGTACTTC.